The entry below describes one T cell receptor beta chain. Antigen specificity is unknown. This record belongs to a study of radiotherapy plus CTLA-4 blockade in lung cancer. Across the study: Around 20% of enrolled patients responded objectively, and over 30% had disease control.

Study observations and caveats: Clones derived from tumor TCRs expanded in blood after radiotherapy plus ipilimumab. Early clone dynamics of blood T cells, plus interferon-beta, reportedly predicted response best.

J gave up 7 bases and V 2 bases, and 4 bases lay outside the gene matches. The CDR3 length is 14 residues. Germline CDR1 MNHEY, CDR2 SMNVEV (reference sequence). Ipilimumab CTLA-4 blockade and focal radiation were given to patients with chemo-refractory metastatic non-small-cell lung cancer. Repertoires were generated with immunoSEQ multiplex PCR, while TCRdb's copy carries only in-frame clones and drops some. Counted here are approximately 50,000 clones, 55% to 80% occurring once; the ten biggest clones make up around 3.3%. The receptor's source is a human donor with non-small cell lung cancer who had a complete response to radiotherapy plus ipilimumab. The V gene is TRBV27, the J gene TRBJ1-4; 7 bases align to TRBD1. The source was peripheral blood, collected from a patient treated with radiotherapy plus ipilimumab. The CDR3 is CASSLAQGSEKLFF. The CDR3 DNA is TGTGCCAGCAGTTTAGCACAGGGGAGTGAAAAACTGTTTTTT.